The present T cell receptor (beta chain) was sequenced within a study of lymphopenia after photon versus proton radiotherapy. Study results and caveats: Only patients who died were analyzed for survival; proton advantage is unproven. Photon-treated patients lost naive T cells and TCR diversity; proton-treated stayed stable. Post-nadir diversity loss with photons came from oligoclonal expansion, particularly CD8+ Temra cells.

Concerning this clone itself: Its antigen remains unknown.

The data were produced by immunoSEQ multiplex PCR, yet TCRdb's version contains in-frame clones alone and is incomplete. The table lists roughly 53,000 clones, around four fifths of them singletons, with over 25% in the top ten. V was pared by 5 bases and J by 4 bases, with 17 bases between. Looked up from germline, CDR1 is PRHDT and CDR2 is FYEKMQ (reference sequence). CDR3 length equals 15 residues. The specimen comprised peripheral blood, sampled from a patient treated with photon-based radiotherapy. The V gene is TRBV13, the J gene TRBJ1-2, with D tentatively TRBD1 (5 bases). This receptor was taken from a man aged 45-60 years with gastric cancer. The CDR3 coding sequence is TGTGCCAGCAGCACCGGGACGGCGGATTCCTATGGCTACACCTTC. Its translation is CASSTGTADSYGYTF.